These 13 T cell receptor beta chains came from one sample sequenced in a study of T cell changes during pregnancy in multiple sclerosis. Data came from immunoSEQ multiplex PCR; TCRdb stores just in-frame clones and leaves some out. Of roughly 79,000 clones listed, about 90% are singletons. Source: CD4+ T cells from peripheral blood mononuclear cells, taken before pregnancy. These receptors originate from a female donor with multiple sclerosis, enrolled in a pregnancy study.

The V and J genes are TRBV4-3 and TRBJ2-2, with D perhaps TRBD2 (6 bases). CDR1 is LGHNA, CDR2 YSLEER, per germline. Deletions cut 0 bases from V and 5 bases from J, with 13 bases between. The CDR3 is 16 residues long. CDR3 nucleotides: TGCGCCAGCAGCCAAGAAGGAGGGTTGCGGACCGGGGAGCTGTTTTTT. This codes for CASSQEGGLRTGELFF.

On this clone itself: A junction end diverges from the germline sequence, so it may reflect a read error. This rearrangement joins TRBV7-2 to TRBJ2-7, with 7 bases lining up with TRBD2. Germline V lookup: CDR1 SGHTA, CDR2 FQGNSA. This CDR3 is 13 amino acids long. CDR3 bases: TGTGCCAGCAGCCTAGCGGCCTCCTACGAGCAGTACTTC. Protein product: CASSLAASYEQYF.

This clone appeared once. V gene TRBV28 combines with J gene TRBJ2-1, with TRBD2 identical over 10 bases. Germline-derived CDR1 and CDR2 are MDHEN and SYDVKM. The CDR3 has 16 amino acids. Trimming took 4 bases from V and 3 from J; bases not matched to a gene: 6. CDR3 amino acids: CASSSQSSGSYNEQFF. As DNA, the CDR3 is TGTGCCAGCAGTTCCCAATCTAGCGGGAGCTACAATGAGCAGTTCTTC.

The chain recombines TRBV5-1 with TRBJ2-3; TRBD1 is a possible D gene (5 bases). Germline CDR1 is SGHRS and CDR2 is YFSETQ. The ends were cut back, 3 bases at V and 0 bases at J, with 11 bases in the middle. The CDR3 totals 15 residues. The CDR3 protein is CASSYDRLSTDTQYF. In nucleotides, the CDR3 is TGCGCCAGCAGCTACGACAGACTTAGCACAGATACGCAGTATTTT.

In DNA, the CDR3 is TGTGCCAGCAGACCTGACAGGGGACCGAACACTGAAGCTTTCTTT. Amino acids: CASRPDRGPNTEAFF. The gene calls are TRBV7-2 and TRBJ1-1; 8 bases are shared with TRBD1. V shed 6 bases and J 1 base; nucleotides not matched to a gene: 7. CDR3 length: 15 residues. Germline V gene lookup returns CDR1 SGHTA and CDR2 FQGNSA. The whole variable domain, remainder taken from reference TRBV7-2 and TRBJ1-1, is GAGVSQSPSNKVTEKGKDVELRCDPISGHTALYWYRQSLGQGLEFLIYFQGNSAPDKSGLPSDRFSAERTGGSVSTLTIQRTQQEDSAVYLCASRPDRGPNTEAFFGQGTRLTVV.

DNA for the CDR3: TGTGCCAGCAGCTCGACAGGGGTTAATCACCTCTCCTATAATTCACCCCTCCACTTT. Residues: CASSSTGVNHLSYNSPLHF. This chain uses TRBV7-2 with TRBJ1-6, with 8 nucleotides matching TRBD1. Losses at the gene ends were 4 bases for V and 0 bases for J; bases not matched to a gene: 11. CDR1 SGHTA and CDR2 FQGNSA come from the germline V gene. CDR3 length equals 19 residues.

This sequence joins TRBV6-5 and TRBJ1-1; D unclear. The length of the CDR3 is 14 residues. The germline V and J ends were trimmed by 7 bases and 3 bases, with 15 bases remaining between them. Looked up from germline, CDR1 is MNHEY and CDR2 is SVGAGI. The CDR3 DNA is TGTGCCAGCAAAGTTGGAGTTGTAGACACTGAAGCTTTCTTT. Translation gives CASKVGVVDTEAFF.

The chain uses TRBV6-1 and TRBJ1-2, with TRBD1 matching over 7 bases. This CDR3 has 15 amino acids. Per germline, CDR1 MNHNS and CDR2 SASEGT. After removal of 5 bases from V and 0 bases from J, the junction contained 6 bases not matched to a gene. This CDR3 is CASSWRQGPNYGYTF. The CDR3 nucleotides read TGTGCCAGCAGTTGGAGACAGGGCCCTAACTATGGCTACACCTTC.

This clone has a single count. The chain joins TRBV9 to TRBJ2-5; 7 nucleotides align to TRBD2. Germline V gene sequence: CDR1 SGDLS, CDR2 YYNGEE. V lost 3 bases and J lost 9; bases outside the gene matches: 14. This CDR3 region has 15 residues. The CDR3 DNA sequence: TGTGCCAGCAGCGGGGGGGGGACTGGGCGGACGGCCCAGTACTTC. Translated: CASSGGGTGRTAQYF.

Written as DNA, the CDR3 is TGTGCCAGCAGTTACACAGAAGCCTCTAACTATGGCTACACCTTC. Translating gives CASSYTEASNYGYTF. The chain links TRBV6-5 to TRBJ1-2; D gene ambiguous. The germline CDR1 and CDR2 sequences are MNHEY and SVGAGI. This CDR3 is built from 15 residues. Trimming removed 2 bases from V and 0 bases from J, with 10 bases in between.

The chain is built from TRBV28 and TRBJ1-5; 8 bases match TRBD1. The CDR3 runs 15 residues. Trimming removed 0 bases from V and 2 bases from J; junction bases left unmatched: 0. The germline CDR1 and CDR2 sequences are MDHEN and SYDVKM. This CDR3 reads CASSLWDRGNQPQHF. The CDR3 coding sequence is TGTGCCAGCAGTTTATGGGACAGGGGCAATCAGCCCCAGCATTTT.

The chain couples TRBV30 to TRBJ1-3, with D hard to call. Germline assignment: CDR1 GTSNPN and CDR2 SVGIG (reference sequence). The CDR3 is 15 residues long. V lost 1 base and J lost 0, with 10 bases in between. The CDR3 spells CAWSGTRLSGNTIYF. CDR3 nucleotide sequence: TGTGCCTGGAGTGGCACAAGACTCTCTGGAAACACCATATATTTT.

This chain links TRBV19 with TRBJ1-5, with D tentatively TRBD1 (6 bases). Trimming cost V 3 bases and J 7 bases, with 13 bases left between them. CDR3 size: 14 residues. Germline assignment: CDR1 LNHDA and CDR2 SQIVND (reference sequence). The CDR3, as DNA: TGTGCCAGTAGTATTGCCGGCAGGGGCCAGCCCCAGCATTTT. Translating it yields CASSIAGRGQPQHF.